This T cell receptor (beta chain) was recovered during a study of blood T cells in healthy people across ages. Study results and caveats: Roughly linear age-related decline in beta diversity appeared, significant by age roughly 40. Donor CMV status was unknown, possibly confounding expanded clonotype changes.

It was with a sample-barcoded 5' primer and a J-beta primer mix that a second PCR of about 6 to 12 cycles was run. Every cDNA molecule carried a tag from a template-switch adaptor bearing 12 random nucleotides. TCRdb itself ran the 5' RACE reads through MiXCR, one entry per CDR3 protein. The sample holds 1,500,000 or so distinct CDR3 sequences; around 40% are singletons and the top ten take over 3.5%. The germline CDR1 and CDR2 sequences are SGHRS and YFSETQ. The length of the CDR3 is 13 residues. A remark on this clonotype: Its antigen remains unidentified. Germline is not matched at one junction end, which may reflect a read error.

This receptor was obtained from a woman aged 18-29 years in good health. The V call is TRBV5-1, the J call TRBJ2-5; unclear D gene. Sequenced input: blood. The CDR3 reads CAGSSQYQETQYF. The CDR3 bases are TGCGCCGGCAGCTCGCAGTACCAAGAGACCCAGTACTTC.